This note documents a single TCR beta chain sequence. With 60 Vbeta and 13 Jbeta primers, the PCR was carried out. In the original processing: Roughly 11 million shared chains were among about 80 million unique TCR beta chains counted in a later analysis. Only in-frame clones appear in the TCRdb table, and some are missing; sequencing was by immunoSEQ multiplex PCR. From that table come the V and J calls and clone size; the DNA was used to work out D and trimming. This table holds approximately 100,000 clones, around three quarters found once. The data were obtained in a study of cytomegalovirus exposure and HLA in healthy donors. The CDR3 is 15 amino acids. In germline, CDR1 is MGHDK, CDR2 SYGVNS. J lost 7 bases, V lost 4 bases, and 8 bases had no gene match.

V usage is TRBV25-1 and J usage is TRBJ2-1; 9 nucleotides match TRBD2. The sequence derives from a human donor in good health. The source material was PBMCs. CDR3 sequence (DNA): TGTGCCAGCAGTGCCAGCGGGGGGTCCTCAAATGAGCAGTTCTTC. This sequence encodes CASSASGGSSNEQFF.